The 27 T cell receptor beta chains given below trace back to one sample, sequenced in a study of identical twins (dated by TCRdb to 2015 to 2016). The library was built by means of 5' RACE. The instrument given in TCRdb is Illumina HiSeq 2000. TCRdb itself trimmed the public reads at Q25 with fastp, ran MiXCR and retained productive beta chains. Rows merge per CDR3 protein into single entries with the most common DNA and genes. The sample table holds about 530,000 distinct CDR3 sequences, of which around 15% were seen once. The ten biggest clones cover nearly 0.45% of the sample. The same sample was also used in a study of yellow fever vaccine responses in identical twins.

Sequences were obtained from CD4+ T cells sorted from blood. These receptors were obtained from a woman younger than 35 in good health.

The V and J genes are TRBV6-5 and TRBJ2-2; 8 bases fit TRBD1. V shed 2 bases, J shed 4 bases, and the junction held 6 bases outside the gene matches. From germline, CDR1 is MNHEY and CDR2 SVGAGI. The CDR3 is 16 amino acids. The CDR3 loop reads CASSYAGTGPTGELFF. CDR3 bases: TGTGCCAGCAGTTACGCCGGGACAGGTCCCACCGGGGAGCTGTTTTTT.

The V gene is TRBV12-3 or TRBV12-4, the J gene TRBJ1-1; D uncertain. The V end lost 10 bases, the J end lost 4 bases, and 13 bases lay between the germline ends. This CDR3 has 12 residues. The CDR3 protein is CATDGGSTEAFF. DNA of the CDR3: TGTGCCACCGATGGCGGGAGCACTGAAGCTTTCTTT.

This chain uses TRBV20-1 with TRBJ2-1; 10 bases agree with TRBD2. V trimming: 1 base; J trimming: 4 bases; junction bases outside the gene matches: 16. The CDR3 loop spans 19 amino acids. The germline V gene has CDR1 DFQATT and CDR2 SNEGSKA (reference sequence). This CDR3 is CSARGQGFSGGHSYNEQFF. The CDR3 DNA sequence: TGCAGTGCTAGAGGGCAGGGGTTTAGCGGGGGGCATTCATACAATGAGCAGTTCTTC.

This clonotype was counted between two and nine times. The chain combines TRBV5-1 with TRBJ2-2, with 7 bases aligning to TRBD2. This CDR3 is 17 amino acids long. J was trimmed by 3 bases and V by 0 bases; bases with no gene match: 8. Germline V lookup: CDR1 SGHRS, CDR2 YFSETQ. CDR3 sequence: CASSLVGGRSDTGELFF. Written as DNA, the CDR3 is TGCGCCAGCAGCTTGGTAGGCGGGAGAAGCGACACCGGGGAGCTGTTTTTT. Drawing the rest from reference TRBV5-1 and TRBJ2-2, the complete variable domain is KAGVTQTPRYLIKTRGQQVTLSCSPISGHRSVSWYQQTPGQGLQFLFEYFSETQRNKGNFPGRFSGRQFSNSRSEMNVSTLELGDSALYLCASSLVGGRSDTGELFFGEGSRLTVL.

This clonotype was observed a few times. The chain uses TRBV12-3 or TRBV12-4 and TRBJ2-3; D is unclear. V shed 6 bases and J shed 6 bases, with 13 bases lying between them. The CDR3 totals 13 residues. Here the CDR3 DNA reads TGTGCCAGCAGACCACCCATGGGGGATACGCAGTATTTT. Protein sequence: CASRPPMGDTQYF.

Only a few counts were recorded for this clonotype. The V gene is TRBV7-6, the J gene TRBJ2-1; D ambiguous. The V gene lost 6 bases and the J gene lost 6 bases, with 21 bases spanning the gap. CDR1 is SGHVS and CDR2 is FNYEAQ in the germline V gene. The CDR3 covers 16 residues. The DNA of the CDR3 is TGTGCCAGCAGTTCCCAGAAGCCAGCCCTCTCCAATGAGCAGTTCTTC. This sequence encodes CASSSQKPALSNEQFF.

This clonotype showed up just a few times. The chain joins TRBV4-1 to TRBJ2-7; D uncertain. Deletions cut 0 bases from V and 6 bases from J, with 6 bases between. The CDR3 contains 12 residues. Germline CDR1 MGHRA, CDR2 YSYEKL. The CDR3 region is CASSQEYGEQYF. The CDR3, as DNA: TGCGCCAGCAGCCAAGAATACGGCGAGCAGTACTTC.

This clonotype was observed a few times. The CDR3 spells CASSFRPGIDEAFF. The CDR3 region has the DNA TGTGCCAGCAGTTTTAGGCCAGGGATCGATGAAGCTTTCTTT. The chain recombines TRBV27 with TRBJ1-1; D might be TRBD1 (5 bases). The CDR3 loop spans 14 amino acids. With 3 bases removed from V and 7 bases from J, the gap between germline ends came to 15 bases. Germline V gene lookup returns CDR1 MNHEY and CDR2 SMNVEV (reference sequence).

This clonotype has more than one count but fewer than ten. This rearrangement joins TRBV3-1 to TRBJ2-1; 9 nucleotides line up with TRBD2. In germline, CDR1 is LGHDT, CDR2 YNNKEL (reference sequence). V shed 0 bases, J shed 2 bases, and the junction held 8 bases outside the gene matches. The CDR3 totals 18 residues. DNA of the CDR3: TGTGCCAGCAGCCAAGATCGGGCGGGAGGGCTTCCCTACAATGAGCAGTTCTTC. It is translated as CASSQDRAGGLPYNEQFF.

This clonotype was observed a few times. The chain uses TRBV20-1 and TRBJ2-7; TRBD1 matches 11 bases. This CDR3 is built from 12 residues. Germline V gene sequence: CDR1 DFQATT, CDR2 SNEGSKA (reference sequence). Unmatched junction bases numbered 4, after V lost 8 bases and J lost 4 bases. Here the CDR3 DNA reads TGCAGTCCCCGGGACAGGGGGTACGAGCAGTACGTC. Translated, it gives CSPRDRGYEQYV.

The gene calls are TRBV2 and TRBJ2-1; D is ambiguous. The V gene lost 5 bases and the J gene lost 6 bases, with 11 bases spanning the gap. This CDR3 region has 13 residues. The germline CDR1 and CDR2 sequences are SNHLY and FYNNEI. DNA of the CDR3: TGTGCCAGCAGTTCAAGGACCCCCAATGAGCAGTTCTTC. Translation: CASSSRTPNEQFF.

The rearrangement joins TRBV28 to TRBJ1-1, with TRBD1 matching 8 bases. This CDR3 has 15 residues. V shed 6 bases and J 1 base; nucleotides not matched to a gene: 7. Germline assignment: CDR1 MDHEN and CDR2 SYDVKM. The CDR3 nucleotides read TGTGCCAGCAGACAGGACAGGGCAAAGAACACTGAAGCTTTCTTT. Protein: CASRQDRAKNTEAFF.

This clonotype was found a few times. J is TRBJ2-1 and V is TRBV27, with 8 positions matching TRBD2. V trimming: 4 bases; J trimming: 4 bases; junction bases outside the gene matches: 12. This CDR3 has 17 residues. Germline V lookup: CDR1 MNHEY, CDR2 SMNVEV (reference sequence). The CDR3 DNA sequence: TGTGCCAGCAGTTCTTTACGGCGGGAGGATAGGTACAATGAGCAGTTCTTC. Amino acids: CASSSLRREDRYNEQFF.

This sequence joins TRBV29-1 and TRBJ2-4; a possible D gene is TRBD2 (5 bases). This CDR3 is 14 amino acids long. V was cut by 4 bases and J by 3 bases, with 13 bases left in between. Germline loops: CDR1 SQVTM, CDR2 ANQGSEA. CDR3: CSVVEDGYKNIQYF. The CDR3 nucleotides are TGCAGCGTTGTGGAGGACGGATACAAAAACATTCAGTACTTC.

The V call is TRBV10-3, the J call TRBJ2-2; no firm D call. The CDR3 consists of 17 residues. Germline V gene sequence: CDR1 ENHRY, CDR2 SYGVKD. V was cut by 2 bases and J by 5 bases, with 18 bases left in between. The CDR3 DNA is TGTGCCATCAGTGAGACGAGACTCTCCGGTGGGACCGGGGAGCTGTTTTTT. This codes for CAISETRLSGGTGELFF.

Written as DNA, the CDR3 is TGTGCCAGCAGCTCTTGGGGAGCGGAGGTATGGGTGAATGAGCAGTTCTTC. As protein: CASSSWGAEVWVNEQFF. The chain employs TRBV12-3 or TRBV12-4 and TRBJ2-1; a possible D gene is TRBD2 (5 bases). The CDR3 consists of 17 residues. V was cut by 6 bases and J by 7 bases, with 25 bases left in between.

The chain carries TRBV20-1 and TRBJ2-1; a possible D gene is TRBD1 (6 bases). Germline values: CDR1 DFQATT, CDR2 SNEGSKA (reference sequence). The V and J ends lost 5 bases and 6 bases respectively, with 17 bases between them. The CDR3 spans 14 residues. The CDR3 DNA follows: TGCAGTGCTCGGACCCCGACAGGAATCAATGAGCAGTTCTTC. Amino acids: CSARTPTGINEQFF.

The chain employs TRBV20-1 and TRBJ2-3; TRBD1 aligns across 9 bases. After removal of 4 bases from V and 3 bases from J, the junction contained 5 bases not matched to a gene. CDR1 and CDR2 from the germline V gene are DFQATT and SNEGSKA (reference sequence). CDR3 size: 14 residues. CDR3 amino acids: CSAIGTGTTDTQYF. Written as DNA, the CDR3 is TGCAGTGCTATCGGGACAGGGACAACAGATACGCAGTATTTT.

The table lists this clonotype with many counts. The chain is built from TRBV24-1 and TRBJ2-1; the D is unclear. Trimming left V 2 bases short and J 7 bases short, with 14 bases between. CDR1 is KGHDR and CDR2 is SFDVKD in the germline V gene. The CDR3 has 15 amino acids. The DNA of the CDR3 is TGTGCCACCAGTGATTCGCGACATCGGCGGAATGAGCAGTTCTTC. It translates to CATSDSRHRRNEQFF.

This clonotype was counted a single time. The chain joins TRBV5-8 to TRBJ2-6; 7 nucleotides match TRBD1. V shed 3 bases and J 2 bases; nucleotides not matched to a gene: 5. The CDR3 covers 16 residues. CDR1 is SGHTS and CDR2 is YDEGEE in the germline V gene. CDR3 loop: CASSYRDRAGANVLTF. CDR3 bases: TGTGCCAGCAGCTACCGCGACAGGGCTGGGGCCAACGTCCTGACTTTC.

V is TRBV12-3 or TRBV12-4 and J is TRBJ2-1; D is undetermined. V lost 3 bases and J 7 bases, leaving 13 bases between the germline ends. The CDR3 has 14 amino acids. The CDR3 sequence: CASSFSPSTNEQFF. The CDR3 DNA sequence: TGTGCCAGCAGTTTCAGCCCCTCTACAAATGAGCAGTTCTTC.

This clonotype was recorded many times. V and J are TRBV29-1 and TRBJ2-3; D not certain. The CDR3 covers 16 residues. Per the germline V gene, CDR1 is SQVTM and CDR2 is ANQGSEA. V lost 0 bases, J lost 1 base, and 14 bases lay in between. The CDR3 loop is CSVEDRWTAGTDTQYF. CDR3 in DNA: TGCAGCGTTGAAGATCGGTGGACGGCGGGCACAGATACGCAGTATTTT.

This clonotype occurred a few times. The chain links TRBV3-1 to TRBJ2-7, with TRBD2 identical over 8 bases. V gave up 5 bases and J gave up 4 bases; unmatched junction bases: 10. The CDR3 consists of 15 residues. Germline CDR1 is LGHDT and CDR2 is YNNKEL (reference sequence). The CDR3 sequence is CASSGTTSGTYEQYF. CDR3 sequence (DNA): TGTGCCAGCAGCGGAACAACTAGCGGTACTTACGAGCAGTACTTC.

The genes are TRBV10-1 and TRBJ2-5; D is possibly TRBD2 (5 bases). The CDR3 is made up of 13 amino acids. V was cut by 0 bases and J by 9 bases, with 11 bases left in between. From germline, CDR1 is WNHNN and CDR2 SYGVQD (reference sequence). CDR3 in amino acids: CASSESEPGSQYF. In DNA form, the CDR3 reads TGCGCCAGCAGTGAGTCGGAACCGGGGTCCCAGTACTTC.

There are a few counts of this clonotype. The V gene is TRBV6-5, the J gene TRBJ2-1, with D tentatively TRBD2 (5 bases). V dropped 0 bases and J dropped 6 bases, with 12 bases sitting between them. The CDR3 has 15 amino acids. Germline CDR1 MNHEY, CDR2 SVGAGI. DNA for the CDR3: TGTGCCAGCAGTTACTCCGCGACTATACCCAATGAGCAGTTCTTC. It specifies CASSYSATIPNEQFF.

The rearrangement uses TRBV28 and TRBJ2-7; D unclear. The germline V gene has CDR1 MDHEN and CDR2 SYDVKM. The CDR3 totals 12 residues. V dropped 3 bases and J dropped 5 bases, with 8 bases sitting between them. The CDR3 DNA reads TGTGCCAGCAGTTTGGGGTGGAACGAGCAGTACTTC. Protein product: CASSLGWNEQYF.

The rearrangement links TRBV12-3 or TRBV12-4 to TRBJ2-5, with a possible D match to TRBD1 (5 bases). The CDR3 totals 14 residues. With 10 bases removed from V and 4 bases from J, the gap between germline ends came to 19 bases. The CDR3 sequence is CATHQLGVGETQYF. In DNA, the CDR3 is TGTGCCACACACCAATTAGGGGTTGGAGAGACCCAGTACTTC.